Shown below are 18 T cell receptor beta chains from a single sample sequenced in a study of shared clonotypes between healthy human individuals. Profiling relied on immunoSEQ multiplex PCR, and the TCRdb table lists in-frame clones only, not all of them. Here the sample spans some 740,000 clones, nearly 95% being singletons. It was CD45RO-negative cells, positively selected for CCR7, that made up naive CD8 cells, with terminally differentiated effector memory CD45RA+ cells excluded. Source material: naive CD8+ T cells sorted from blood. These receptors were collected from a man in his thirties or forties in good health.

The CDR3 coding sequence is TGTGCCAGCAGACACAGGGCTACCTACAATGAGCAGTTCTTC. This translates into CASRHRATYNEQFF. The chain carries TRBV6-5 and TRBJ2-1, with D possibly being TRBD1 (6 bases). Between the trimmed V and J ends, which lost 6 bases and 2 bases, there was a span of 11 bases. The CDR3 runs 14 residues. Germline V gives CDR1 MNHEY, CDR2 SVGAGI.

The chain carries TRBV6-5 and TRBJ1-2; D is uncertain. This CDR3 has 13 amino acids. Per the germline V gene, CDR1 is MNHEY and CDR2 is SVGAGI. V was trimmed by 7 bases and J by 8 bases, leaving 17 bases between them. In nucleotides, the CDR3 is TGTGCCAGCACTCTAAAGGGCTCGGGGGGCTACACCTTC. Protein product: CASTLKGSGGYTF.

The V and J genes are TRBV11-2 and TRBJ2-7; D gene uncertain. V lost 4 bases to trimming and J lost 3 bases, with 7 bases between them. CDR1 SGHAT and CDR2 FQNNGV come from the germline V gene. CDR3 length: 12 residues. The CDR3 DNA reads as TGTGCCAGCAGCTCTATGAGCTACGAGCAGTACTTC. Residues: CASSSMSYEQYF.

Of note for this clone: The junction does not match germline at one end; this may be a read error. The chain uses TRBV5-1 and TRBJ2-7; 10 bases align to TRBD2. The CDR3 has 16 amino acids. CDR1 is SGHRS, CDR2 YFSETQ, per germline. Here the CDR3 DNA reads TGCGCCAGCAGCCTCCTAGCGGGAGACGGCCCCTACGAGCAGCACTTC. Amino acids: CASSLLAGDGPYEQHF.

The chain carries TRBV9 and TRBJ2-5; D is undetermined. Germline CDR1 SGDLS, CDR2 YYNGEE. V dropped 3 bases and J dropped 1 base, with 10 bases sitting between them. This CDR3 spans 14 amino acids. DNA for the CDR3: TGTGCCAGCAGCGCAGGAACGGCCCAAGAGACCCAGTACTTC. This gives the protein CASSAGTAQETQYF.

The gene calls are TRBV5-8 and TRBJ1-5; a weak D match, TRBD1 (5 bases). V was pared by 5 bases and J by 6 bases, with 21 bases between. The CDR3 totals 16 residues. CDR1 is SGHTS, CDR2 YDEGEE, per germline. CDR3 region: CASRLRTGGLGQPQHF. CDR3 bases: TGTGCCAGCAGACTCCGTACAGGAGGTTTAGGTCAGCCCCAGCATTTT.

V is TRBV10-2 and J is TRBJ2-7; 9 positions agree with TRBD1. This CDR3 contains 15 residues. Germline CDR1 WSHSY, CDR2 SAAADI. V shed 6 bases, J shed 4 bases, and the junction held 10 bases outside the gene matches. For the CDR3, the DNA is TGCGCCAGCAGACCCACTGGGACAGGGTGGTACGAGCAGTACTTC. This encodes CASRPTGTGWYEQYF.

The V gene is TRBV4-2, the J gene TRBJ2-7, with no clear D. Germline V gives CDR1 LGHNA, CDR2 YNFKEQ. The V and J ends lost 4 bases and 6 bases respectively, with 13 bases between them. There are 13 residues in the CDR3. CDR3 sequence reads: CASSPNPRLEQYF. The CDR3, as DNA: TGTGCCAGCAGCCCAAATCCGCGACTCGAGCAGTACTTC.

V is TRBV7-9 and J is TRBJ2-2; the D is unclear. Trimming pared 1 base from V and 6 bases from J, leaving 6 bases between. Germline V gives CDR1 SEHNR, CDR2 FQNEAQ (reference sequence). The length of the CDR3 is 13 residues. The CDR3 protein is CASSLGFSGELFF. The CDR3 nucleotides read TGTGCCAGCAGCTTAGGATTCTCCGGGGAGCTGTTTTTT.

CDR3 bases: TGTGCCAGCAGCATAACAGGAAGGAGGGAGACCCAGTACTTC. Its translation is CASSITGRRETQYF. The rearrangement uses TRBV7-9 and TRBJ2-5, with D perhaps matching TRBD1 or TRBD2 (5 bases each). Germline V gives CDR1 SEHNR, CDR2 FQNEAQ (reference sequence). Trimming took 5 bases from V and 5 from J, leaving 15 bases between them. The CDR3 runs to 14 residues.

This clone has only a few counts. The chain combines TRBV27 with TRBJ2-3; D remains ambiguous. Trimming removed 5 bases from V and 4 bases from J, with 10 bases in between. The CDR3 totals 13 residues. Germline V gene data show CDR1 as MNHEY and CDR2 as SMNVEV (reference sequence). The CDR3 region has the DNA TGTGCCAGCAGTCTTTTGGGTCCAGATACGCAGTATTTT. It translates to CASSLLGPDTQYF.

This sequence joins TRBV10-2 and TRBJ2-7; 14 bases are a match to TRBD2. The CDR3 consists of 17 residues. The germline CDR1 and CDR2 sequences are WSHSY and SAAADI. Unmatched junction bases numbered 12, after V lost 9 bases and J lost 2 bases. CDR3 region: CASSGLAGGSYAYEQYF. For the CDR3, the DNA is TGCGCCAGTAGCGGACTAGCGGGAGGTTCGTATGCCTACGAGCAGTACTTC.

The chain uses TRBV7-8 and TRBJ1-1; D uncertain. The CDR3 contains 14 residues. Trimming removed 2 bases at V and 8 bases at J, with 15 bases between. Germline V gene sequence: CDR1 SGHVS, CDR2 FQNEAQ. CDR3 in amino acids: CASSLYGEATEAFF. CDR3 bases: TGTGCCAGCAGCTTATACGGGGAGGCCACGGAAGCTTTCTTT. Variable domain in full (rest from reference TRBV7-8 and TRBJ1-1): GAGVSQSPRYKVAKRGQDVALRCDPISGHVSLFWYQQALGQGPEFLTYFQNEAQLDKSGLPSDRFFAERPEGSVSTLKIQRTQQEDSAVYLCASSLYGEATEAFFGQGTRLTVV.

This clone came up once. The chain has TRBV7-8 and TRBJ2-7; 10 bases agree with TRBD1. The CDR3 runs to 15 residues. The germline V gene encodes CDR1 SGHVS and CDR2 FQNEAQ. J lost 2 bases, V lost 5 bases, and 6 bases had no gene match. CDR3 sequence (DNA): TGTGCCAGCAGCGGGACCGGGACAGGGGCCTACGAGCAGTACTTC. Residues: CASSGTGTGAYEQYF. The full variable domain, completed using reference TRBV7-8 and TRBJ2-7, is GAGVSQSPRYKVAKRGQDVALRCDPISGHVSLFWYQQALGQGPEFLTYFQNEAQLDKSGLPSDRFFAERPEGSVSTLKIQRTQQEDSAVYLCASSGTGTGAYEQYFGPGTRLTVT.

The CDR3 DNA reads as TGTGCCAGCAGCGTTAGTCCCGGACAGAGTTACGAGCAGTACTTC. Protein: CASSVSPGQSYEQYF. This chain connects TRBV9 to TRBJ2-7, with D possibly matching TRBD1 (6 bases). Trimming removed 2 bases from V and 4 bases from J, with 16 bases in between. Germline V gene data show CDR1 as SGDLS and CDR2 as YYNGEE. The CDR3 has 15 residues.

This clone was counted only a few times. The chain recombines TRBV6-1 with TRBJ1-5; 7 bases align to TRBD1. Looked up from germline, CDR1 is MNHNS and CDR2 is SASEGT. CDR3 length: 14 residues. J gave up 3 bases and V 6 bases, and 5 bases lay outside the gene matches. The CDR3 DNA sequence: TGTGCCAGCAGGACGGGGACAGCCAATCAGCCCCAGCATTTT. It codes for CASRTGTANQPQHF.

CDR3 residues: CASSYGTAGNTIYF. DNA of the CDR3: TGTGCCAGCAGTTACGGGACGGCTGGAAACACCATATATTTT. The chain couples TRBV6-5 to TRBJ1-3; the D gene is possibly TRBD1 (5 bases). In germline, CDR1 is MNHEY, CDR2 SVGAGI. V lost 2 bases and J 2 bases, leaving 7 bases between the germline ends. The CDR3 has 14 amino acids.

The chain has TRBV19 and TRBJ2-1, with TRBD2 matching 10 bases. This CDR3 is built from 15 residues. The ends lost 3 bases at V and 6 bases at J; junction bases unmatched: 5. Germline V gene data show CDR1 as LNHDA and CDR2 as SQIVND (reference sequence). The CDR3 DNA reads as TGTGCCAGTAGTATCCGTTGGACTAGCGGCAATGAGCAGTTCTTC. It is translated as CASSIRWTSGNEQFF.